These T cell receptor beta chains were read from a single sample in a study of T cell repertoires in cytomegalovirus infection. TCRdb re-called the reads through MiXCR, storing one row per CDR3 protein. Of some 250,000 distinct CDR3 sequences listed, approximately 9% were seen once; the top ten hold about 14%. The material sequenced was PBMCs. These receptors were taken from a human donor in good health (CMV status not recorded). Some clones in this sample may be carry-over from other donors' samples. Both conserved end residues are part of each CDR3. D genes are given only for firm matches. Where a row states a size, it is once, few, many or the class of an expanded clone; other rows omit it.

d_gene: -
abundance: many
v_gene: TRBV7-2
j_gene: TRBJ2-3
CDR3nt: TGTGCCAGCAGCGATTCAGGGGCCCGGGATACGCAGTATTTT
CDR3aa: CASSDSGARDTQYF

d_gene: -
abundance: many
v_gene: TRBV10-3
j_gene: TRBJ2-1
CDR3nt: TGTGCCATCAGTGAGTCGGACTACCAACGGGATGAGCAGTTCTTC
CDR3aa: CAISESDYQRDEQFF

d_gene: -
abundance: many
v_gene: TRBV7-2
j_gene: TRBJ1-3
CDR3nt: TGTGCCAGCAGCTTTGGGCGGGGAAACACCATATATTTT
CDR3aa: CASSFGRGNTIYF

d_gene: -
abundance: many
v_gene: TRBV7-2
j_gene: TRBJ1-4
CDR3nt: TGTGCCAGCAGTCCCCGGGGGGCGAGTGAAAAACTGTTTTTT
CDR3aa: CASSPRGASEKLFF

d_gene: -
abundance: many
v_gene: TRBV12-3/TRBV12-4
j_gene: TRBJ2-7
CDR3nt: TGTGCCAGCAGTTTATTTACAGGAGCCTACGAGCAGTACTTC
CDR3aa: CASSLFTGAYEQYF

d_gene: TRBD2
abundance: many
v_gene: TRBV18
j_gene: TRBJ2-6
CDR3nt: TGTGCCAGCTCACCGGGGGGGTACCCTGGGGCCAACGTCCTGACTTTC
CDR3aa: CASSPGGYPGANVLTF

d_gene: TRBD2
abundance: many
v_gene: TRBV19
j_gene: TRBJ2-1
CDR3nt: TGTGCCAGCACTACTAGCGGGGGTCTTGGGGAGCAGTTCTTC
CDR3aa: CASTTSGGLGEQFF

d_gene: -
abundance: many
v_gene: TRBV7-2
j_gene: TRBJ1-4
CDR3nt: TGTGCCAGCAGCTTAGGAAGTCAGGGGATCACAACTAATGAAAAACTGTTTTTT
CDR3aa: CASSLGSQGITTNEKLFF

d_gene: -
abundance: many
v_gene: TRBV24-1
j_gene: TRBJ2-1
CDR3nt: TGTGCCACCAGTGATTCTGCCAGAGGAACAGGACTGTTCTTC
CDR3aa: CATSDSARGTGLFF

d_gene: TRBD1
abundance: -
v_gene: TRBV12-3/TRBV12-4
j_gene: TRBJ1-3
CDR3nt: TGTGCCAGCGGACAGGGGGCTGCAGGAAACACCATATATTTT
CDR3aa: CASGQGAAGNTIYF

d_gene: TRBD1
abundance: -
v_gene: TRBV6-5
j_gene: TRBJ1-2
CDR3nt: TGTGCCAGCAGTTATGAGGGGGCGGTGGATGGCTACACCTTC
CDR3aa: CASSYEGAVDGYTF

d_gene: -
abundance: many
v_gene: TRBV7-2
j_gene: TRBJ2-5
CDR3nt: TGTGCCAGCAGCTCTACTATAGAGACCCAGTACTTC
CDR3aa: CASSSTIETQYF

d_gene: -
abundance: many
v_gene: TRBV7-2
j_gene: TRBJ1-5
CDR3nt: TGTGCCAGCAGCTTTACAGAGAGCCAGCCCCAGCATTTT
CDR3aa: CASSFTESQPQHF

d_gene: -
abundance: many
v_gene: TRBV28
j_gene: TRBJ2-7
CDR3nt: TGTGCCAGCCTGAAGGGGGTAGAGCAGTACTTC
CDR3aa: CASLKGVEQYF

d_gene: -
abundance: few
v_gene: TRBV7-2
j_gene: TRBJ2-5
CDR3nt: TGTGCCAGCAGATTCTCCGGGAACATGGAGACCCAGTACTTC
CDR3aa: CASRFSGNMETQYF

d_gene: TRBD1
abundance: many
v_gene: TRBV7-2
j_gene: TRBJ2-3
CDR3nt: TGTGCCAGCAGCTTTCCGGGACAGGGGGCTTCAGATACGCAGTATTTT
CDR3aa: CASSFPGQGASDTQYF

d_gene: -
abundance: -
v_gene: TRBV18
j_gene: TRBJ2-7
CDR3nt: TGTGCCAGCTCACCACCTACAGGGTGGGGGGAGCAGTACTTC
CDR3aa: CASSPPTGWGEQYF

d_gene: -
abundance: many
v_gene: TRBV7-8
j_gene: TRBJ2-5
CDR3nt: TGTGCCAGCAGCTTTGTAGAGACCCAGTACTTC
CDR3aa: CASSFVETQYF

d_gene: TRBD2
abundance: -
v_gene: TRBV9
j_gene: TRBJ2-3
CDR3nt: TGTGCCAGCAGCGTAAGAGCGGGGGGTACCACAGATACGCAGTATTTT
CDR3aa: CASSVRAGGTTDTQYF

d_gene: TRBD2
abundance: many
v_gene: TRBV2
j_gene: TRBJ2-7
CDR3nt: TGTGCCAGCAGTACCGGACTAGCGGGAGCTTCCTACGAGCAGTACTTC
CDR3aa: CASSTGLAGASYEQYF

d_gene: -
abundance: -
v_gene: TRBV20-1
j_gene: TRBJ1-1
CDR3nt: TGCAGTGCTAGAGCAGGGAGGAACACTGAAGCTTTCTTT
CDR3aa: CSARAGRNTEAFF

d_gene: -
abundance: -
v_gene: TRBV20-1
j_gene: TRBJ2-4
CDR3nt: TGCAGTGCCGAAGGAGGAGGCTTAGCGGCCAAAAACATTCAGTACTTC
CDR3aa: CSAEGGGLAAKNIQYF

d_gene: TRBD1
abundance: -
v_gene: TRBV7-3
j_gene: TRBJ1-6
CDR3nt: TGTGCCAGCAGTCCTGGGGGGGACAGGGGCCGTTCACCCCTCCACTTT
CDR3aa: CASSPGGDRGRSPLHF

d_gene: TRBD2
abundance: -
v_gene: TRBV7-2
j_gene: TRBJ2-1
CDR3nt: TGTGCCAGCAGCTTTGCTAGCGGGAGCTATGAGCAGTTCTTC
CDR3aa: CASSFASGSYEQFF

d_gene: -
abundance: -
v_gene: TRBV20-1
j_gene: TRBJ1-5
CDR3nt: TGCAGTGCTAGAGATCCACAGAAAGCCTATAGCAATCAGCCCCAGCATTTT
CDR3aa: CSARDPQKAYSNQPQHF

d_gene: TRBD2
abundance: -
v_gene: TRBV20-1
j_gene: TRBJ2-1
CDR3nt: TGCAGTGCTAGGGGCGGGACTAGCGGGGGGGGATCCTACAATGAGCAGTTCTTC
CDR3aa: CSARGGTSGGGSYNEQFF

d_gene: -
abundance: -
v_gene: TRBV5-4
j_gene: TRBJ2-1
CDR3nt: TGTGCCAGCAGCCAGGGACTCATCTCCTACAATGAGCAGTTCTTC
CDR3aa: CASSQGLISYNEQFF

d_gene: -
abundance: many
v_gene: TRBV5-1
j_gene: TRBJ2-5
CDR3nt: TGCGCCAGCAGCTTCGGTTGGCAAGAGACCCAGTACTTC
CDR3aa: CASSFGWQETQYF

d_gene: -
abundance: -
v_gene: TRBV19
j_gene: TRBJ1-5
CDR3nt: TGTGCCAGCTCAAAGCCAGGTTCTGATCAGCCCCAGCATTTT
CDR3aa: CASSKPGSDQPQHF

d_gene: TRBD1
abundance: few
v_gene: TRBV28
j_gene: TRBJ1-2
CDR3nt: TGTGCCAGCAGTTTTGGGGGCCAGGGGGGCACTGATGGCTACACCTTC
CDR3aa: CASSFGGQGGTDGYTF

d_gene: -
abundance: -
v_gene: TRBV7-2
j_gene: TRBJ1-3
CDR3nt: TGTGCCAGCAGCCCAGCGGCCGCTGGAAACACCATATATTTT
CDR3aa: CASSPAAAGNTIYF

d_gene: -
abundance: few
v_gene: TRBV28
j_gene: TRBJ2-5
CDR3nt: TGTGCCAGCAGTTCCACAGGGATTTGGGAGACCCAGTACTTC
CDR3aa: CASSSTGIWETQYF

d_gene: TRBD2
abundance: few
v_gene: TRBV2
j_gene: TRBJ2-1
CDR3nt: TGTGCCAGCAGTGACCGACTAGCGGGGAGGTCTGAGCAGTTCTTC
CDR3aa: CASSDRLAGRSEQFF

d_gene: -
abundance: few
v_gene: TRBV9
j_gene: TRBJ2-2
CDR3nt: TGTGCCAGCAGCGGGAGGGTGCCCGGGGAGCTGTTTTTT
CDR3aa: CASSGRVPGELFF

d_gene: -
abundance: many
v_gene: TRBV12-3/TRBV12-4
j_gene: TRBJ1-2
CDR3nt: TGTGCCAGCAGTGGAGGGGGGTTCTATGGCTACACCTTC
CDR3aa: CASSGGGFYGYTF

d_gene: -
abundance: -
v_gene: TRBV2
j_gene: TRBJ1-1
CDR3nt: TGTGCCAGCAGTGATACTCCCGAGTTGAACACTGAAGCTTTCTTT
CDR3aa: CASSDTPELNTEAFF

d_gene: -
abundance: many
v_gene: TRBV6-2/TRBV6-3
j_gene: TRBJ1-1
CDR3nt: TGTGCCAGCAGTTACGGGGGACCGGGCAGAGGGACTGAAGCTTTCTTT
CDR3aa: CASSYGGPGRGTEAFF

d_gene: TRBD2
abundance: many
v_gene: TRBV19
j_gene: TRBJ2-1
CDR3nt: TGTGCCAGTAGTATCCTGGGACTAGGCGGCAATGAGCAGTTCTTC
CDR3aa: CASSILGLGGNEQFF

d_gene: -
abundance: -
v_gene: TRBV29-1
j_gene: TRBJ2-7
CDR3nt: TGCAGCGCAAAAGTGGGGGGGGCTGGAGGGCGCGAGCAGTACTTC
CDR3aa: CSAKVGGAGGREQYF

d_gene: -
abundance: -
v_gene: TRBV20-1
j_gene: TRBJ1-5
CDR3nt: TGCAGTGCTACCCAAGGACCGACTAGCAATCAGCCCCAGCATTTT
CDR3aa: CSATQGPTSNQPQHF

d_gene: -
abundance: many
v_gene: TRBV28
j_gene: TRBJ2-3
CDR3nt: TGTGCCAGCAGTGACGGAGGACAGAATCGCGATACGCAGTATTTT
CDR3aa: CASSDGGQNRDTQYF

d_gene: -
abundance: -
v_gene: TRBV19
j_gene: TRBJ1-5
CDR3nt: TGTGCCACCCAAGGACTCAATCAGCCCCAGCATTTT
CDR3aa: CATQGLNQPQHF

d_gene: TRBD1
abundance: few
v_gene: TRBV4-2
j_gene: TRBJ2-1
CDR3nt: TGTGCCAGCAGCCAAGATAGGGGGCTACAATGGAAGCAGTTCTTC
CDR3aa: CASSQDRGLQWKQFF